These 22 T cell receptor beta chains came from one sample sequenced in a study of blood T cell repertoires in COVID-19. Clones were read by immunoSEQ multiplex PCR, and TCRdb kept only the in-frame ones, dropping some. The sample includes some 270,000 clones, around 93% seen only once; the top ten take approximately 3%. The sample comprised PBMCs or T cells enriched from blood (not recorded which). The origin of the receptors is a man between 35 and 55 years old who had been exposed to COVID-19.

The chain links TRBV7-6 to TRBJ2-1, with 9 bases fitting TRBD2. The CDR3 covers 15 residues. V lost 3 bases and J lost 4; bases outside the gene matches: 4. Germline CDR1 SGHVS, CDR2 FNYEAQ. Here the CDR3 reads CASSFSGSEYNEQFF. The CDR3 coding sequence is TGTGCCAGCAGCTTTAGCGGGAGTGAGTACAATGAGCAGTTCTTC.

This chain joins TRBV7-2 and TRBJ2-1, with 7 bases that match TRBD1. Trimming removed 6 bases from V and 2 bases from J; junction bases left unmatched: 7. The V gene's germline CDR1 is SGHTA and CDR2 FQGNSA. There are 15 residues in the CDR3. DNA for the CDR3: TGTGCCAGCAGACGTCCGGGACAGCCCTACAATGAGCAGTTCTTC. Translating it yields CASRRPGQPYNEQFF.

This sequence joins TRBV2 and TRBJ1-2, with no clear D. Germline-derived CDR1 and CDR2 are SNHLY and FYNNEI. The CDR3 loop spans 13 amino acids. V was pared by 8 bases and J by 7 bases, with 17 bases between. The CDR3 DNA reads TGTGCCAGCCTCGAAAGTAGTAACAGTGGCTACACCTTC. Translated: CASLESSNSGYTF.

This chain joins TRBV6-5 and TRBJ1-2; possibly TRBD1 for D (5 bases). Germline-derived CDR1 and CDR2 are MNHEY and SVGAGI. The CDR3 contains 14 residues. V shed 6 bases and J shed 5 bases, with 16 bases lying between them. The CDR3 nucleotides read TGTGCCAGCAGGTCCGTGGGGCAAGAGTATGGCTACACCTTC. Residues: CASRSVGQEYGYTF.

For the CDR3, the DNA is TGCGCCAGCAAATGGGGGGGAGGAAACACTGAAGCTTTCTTT. Protein sequence: CASKWGGGNTEAFF. The chain employs TRBV5-1 and TRBJ1-1; the D gene is possibly TRBD1 (5 bases). CDR3 size: 14 residues. Germline V CDR1 and CDR2: SGHRS, YFSETQ. The V gene lost 6 bases and the J gene lost 2 bases, with 14 bases spanning the gap.

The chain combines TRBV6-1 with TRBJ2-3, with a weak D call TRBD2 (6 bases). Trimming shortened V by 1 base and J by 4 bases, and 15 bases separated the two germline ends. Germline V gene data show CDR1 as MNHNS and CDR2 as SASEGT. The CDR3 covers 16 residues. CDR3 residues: CASSEGRGGWADTQYF. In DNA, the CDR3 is TGTGCCAGCAGTGAAGGGAGGGGCGGATGGGCAGATACGCAGTATTTT.

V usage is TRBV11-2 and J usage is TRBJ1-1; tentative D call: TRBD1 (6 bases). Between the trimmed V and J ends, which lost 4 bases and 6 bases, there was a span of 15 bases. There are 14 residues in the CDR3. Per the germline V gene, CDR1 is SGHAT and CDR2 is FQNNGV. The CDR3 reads CASSSTGMIAEAFF. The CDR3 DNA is TGTGCCAGCAGCTCCACAGGGATGATAGCTGAAGCTTTCTTT.

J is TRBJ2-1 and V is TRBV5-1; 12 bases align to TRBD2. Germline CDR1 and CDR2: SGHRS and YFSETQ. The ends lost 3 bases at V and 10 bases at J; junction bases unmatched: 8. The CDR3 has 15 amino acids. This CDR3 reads CASSSRLAGVREQFF. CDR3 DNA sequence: TGCGCCAGCAGCTCCAGACTAGCGGGAGTTCGGGAGCAGTTCTTC.

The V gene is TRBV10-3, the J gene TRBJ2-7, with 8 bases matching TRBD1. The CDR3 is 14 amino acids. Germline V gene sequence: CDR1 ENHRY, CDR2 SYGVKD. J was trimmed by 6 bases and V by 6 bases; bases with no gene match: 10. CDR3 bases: TGTGCCATCAGCCATGGACAGGGCGAGGCCGAGCAGTACTTC. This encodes CAISHGQGEAEQYF.

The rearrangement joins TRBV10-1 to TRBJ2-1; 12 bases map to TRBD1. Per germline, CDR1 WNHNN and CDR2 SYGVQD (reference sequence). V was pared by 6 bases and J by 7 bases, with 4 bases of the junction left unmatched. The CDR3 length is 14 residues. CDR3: CASSGTGGLNEQFF. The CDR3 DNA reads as TGCGCCAGCAGCGGGACAGGGGGCTTAAATGAGCAGTTCTTC.

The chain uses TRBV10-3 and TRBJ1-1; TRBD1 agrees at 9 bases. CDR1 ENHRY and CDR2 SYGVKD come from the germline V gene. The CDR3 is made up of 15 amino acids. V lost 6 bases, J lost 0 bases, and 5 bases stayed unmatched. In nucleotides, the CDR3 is TGTGCCATCAGAGGACAGGGGAGGATGAACACTGAAGCTTTCTTT. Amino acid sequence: CAIRGQGRMNTEAFF.

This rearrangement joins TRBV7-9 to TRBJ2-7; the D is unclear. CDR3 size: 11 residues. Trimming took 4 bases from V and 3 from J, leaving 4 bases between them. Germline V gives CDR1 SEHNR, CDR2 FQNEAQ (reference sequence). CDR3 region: CASSSDYEQYF. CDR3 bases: TGTGCCAGCAGCTCAGACTACGAGCAGTACTTC.

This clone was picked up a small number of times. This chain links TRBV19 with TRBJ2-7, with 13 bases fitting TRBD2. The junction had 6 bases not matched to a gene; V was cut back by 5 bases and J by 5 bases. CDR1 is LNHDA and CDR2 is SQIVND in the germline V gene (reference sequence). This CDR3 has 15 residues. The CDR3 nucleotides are TGTGCCAGTAGTCCGCGGACTAGCGGGAGCCACGAGCAGTACTTC. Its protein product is CASSPRTSGSHEQYF.

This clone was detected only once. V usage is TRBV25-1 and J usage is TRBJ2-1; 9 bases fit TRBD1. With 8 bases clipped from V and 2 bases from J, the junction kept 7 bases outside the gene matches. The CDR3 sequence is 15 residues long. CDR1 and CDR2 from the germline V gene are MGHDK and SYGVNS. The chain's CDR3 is CASAPGQGPYNEQFF. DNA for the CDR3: TGTGCCAGCGCCCCGGGACAGGGCCCCTACAATGAGCAGTTCTTC.

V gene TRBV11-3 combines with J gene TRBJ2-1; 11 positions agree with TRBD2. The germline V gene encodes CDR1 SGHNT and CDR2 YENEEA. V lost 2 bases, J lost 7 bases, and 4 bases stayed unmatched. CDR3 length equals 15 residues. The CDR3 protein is CASSLTSGSRNEQFF. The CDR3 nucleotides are TGTGCCAGCAGCTTAACTAGCGGGAGTCGAAATGAGCAGTTCTTC.

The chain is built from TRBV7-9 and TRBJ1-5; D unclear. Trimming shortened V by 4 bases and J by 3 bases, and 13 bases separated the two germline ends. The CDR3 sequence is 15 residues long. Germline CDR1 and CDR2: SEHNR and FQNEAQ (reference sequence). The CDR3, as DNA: TGTGCCAGCAGCTCAACAACCGGGAACAATCAGCCCCAGCATTTT. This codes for CASSSTTGNNQPQHF.

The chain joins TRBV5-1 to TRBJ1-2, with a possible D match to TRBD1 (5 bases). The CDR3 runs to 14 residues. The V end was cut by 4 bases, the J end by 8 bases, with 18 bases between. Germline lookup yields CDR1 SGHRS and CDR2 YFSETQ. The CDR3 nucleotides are TGCGCCAGCAGCCCGGAGGTGGGGGGTAAGGGCTACACCTTC. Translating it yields CASSPEVGGKGYTF.

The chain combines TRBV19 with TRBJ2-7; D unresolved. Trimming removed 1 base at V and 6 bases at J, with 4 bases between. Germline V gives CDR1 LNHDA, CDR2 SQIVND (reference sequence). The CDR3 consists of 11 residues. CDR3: CASSIGLEQYF. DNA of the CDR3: TGTGCCAGTAGTATAGGTCTCGAGCAGTACTTC. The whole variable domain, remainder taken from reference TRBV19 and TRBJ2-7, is DGGITQSPKYLFRKEGQNVTLSCEQNLNHDAMYWYRQDPGQGLRLIYYSQIVNDFQKGDIAEGYSVSREKKESFPLTVTSAQKNPTAFYLCASSIGLEQYFGPGTRLTVT.

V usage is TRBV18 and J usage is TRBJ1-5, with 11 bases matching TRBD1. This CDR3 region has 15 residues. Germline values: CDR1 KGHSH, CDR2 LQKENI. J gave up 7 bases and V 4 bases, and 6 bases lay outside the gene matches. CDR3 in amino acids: CASSLGQGVGQPQHF. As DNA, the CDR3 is TGTGCCAGCTCACTGGGACAGGGGGTCGGGCAGCCCCAGCATTTT.

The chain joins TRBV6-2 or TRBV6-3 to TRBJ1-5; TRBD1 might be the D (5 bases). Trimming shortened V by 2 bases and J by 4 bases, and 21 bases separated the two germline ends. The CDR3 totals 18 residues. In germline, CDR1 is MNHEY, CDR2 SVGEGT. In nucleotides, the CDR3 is TGTGCCAGCAGTTACCCCCTTGGGGGAGGGACGGTAAATCAGCCCCAGCATTTT. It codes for CASSYPLGGGTVNQPQHF.

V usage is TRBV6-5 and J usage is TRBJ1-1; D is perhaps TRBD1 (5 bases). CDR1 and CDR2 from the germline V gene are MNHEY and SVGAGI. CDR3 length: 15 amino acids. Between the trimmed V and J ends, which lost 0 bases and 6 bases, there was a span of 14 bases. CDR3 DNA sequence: TGTGCCAGCAGTTACTCATCATCAGGGTACTCTGAAGCTTTCTTT. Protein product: CASSYSSSGYSEAFF.

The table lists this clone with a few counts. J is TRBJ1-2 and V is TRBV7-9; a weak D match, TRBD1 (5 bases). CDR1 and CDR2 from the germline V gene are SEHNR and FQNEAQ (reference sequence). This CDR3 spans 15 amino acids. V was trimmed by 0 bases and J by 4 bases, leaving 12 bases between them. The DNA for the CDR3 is TGTGCCAGCAGCTTAGCGGGGCAATGGGTCTATGGCTACACCTTC. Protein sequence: CASSLAGQWVYGYTF.